Shown below are 21 T cell receptor beta chains from a single sample sequenced in a study of blood T cells in healthy people across ages. Using a J-beta primer mix together with a sample-barcoded 5' primer, a second PCR was run for roughly 6 to 11 cycles. TCRdb passed the 5' RACE reads through MiXCR, listing each CDR3 protein once. Counted here are approximately 810,000 distinct CDR3 sequences, 29% occurring once; the ten biggest clones make up 17%. What was sequenced was blood. The receptors here all came from a woman of 80 years or more in good health.

The chain couples TRBV2 to TRBJ1-1; tentative D call: TRBD1 (6 bases). Germline V gene data show CDR1 as SNHLY and CDR2 as FYNNEI. This CDR3 region has 15 residues. Trimming took 6 bases from V and 0 from J, leaving 14 bases between them. CDR3 region: CASSGGAGLNTEAFF. CDR3 coding DNA: TGTGCCAGCAGCGGGGGGGCAGGGCTGAACACTGAAGCTTTCTTT.

The table lists this clonotype with a count of one. Its ends do not fully match the called genes, so a read error is possible. The chain joins TRBV6-2 or TRBV6-3 to TRBJ1-5; D gene ambiguous. Germline CDR1 MNHEY, CDR2 SVGEGT. The CDR3 sequence is 13 residues long. The CDR3 loop is CASSYFLNRPQHF. CDR3 nucleotides: TGTGCCAGCAGTTACTTCCTAAATCGGCCCCAGCATTTT.

This clonotype was counted ten times or more. The chain uses TRBV5-5 and TRBJ2-5, with TRBD2 matching over 11 bases. Germline CDR1 is SGHKS and CDR2 is YYEKEE (reference sequence). V was clipped by 7 bases and J by 5 bases; unmatched bases: 16. This CDR3 region has 17 residues. CDR3 in amino acids: CASLKGASGGPVETQYF. As DNA, the CDR3 is TGTGCCAGCCTCAAGGGGGCTAGCGGGGGGCCGGTTGAGACCCAGTACTTC.

At least ten counts were recorded for this clonotype. The chain couples TRBV12-3 or TRBV12-4 to TRBJ2-3, with 7 bases identical to TRBD1. There are 15 residues in the CDR3. With 6 bases clipped from V and 2 bases from J, the junction kept 8 bases outside the gene matches. CDR3 region: CASRGRDRDTDTQYF. The CDR3 DNA sequence: TGTGCCAGCAGAGGAAGGGACAGAGACACAGATACGCAGTATTTT.

This sequence joins TRBV5-1 and TRBJ2-7, with a tentative D call TRBD1 (5 bases). Germline loops: CDR1 SGHRS, CDR2 YFSETQ. CDR3 length: 15 amino acids. Trimming shortened V by 0 bases and J by 0 bases, and 10 bases separated the two germline ends. The DNA of the CDR3 is TGCGCCAGCAGCTTGGCGCCAGGGTACTCCTACGAGCAGTACTTC. Encoded protein: CASSLAPGYSYEQYF. Complete variable domain (other parts from reference TRBV5-1 and TRBJ2-7): KAGVTQTPRYLIKTRGQQVTLSCSPISGHRSVSWYQQTPGQGLQFLFEYFSETQRNKGNFPGRFSGRQFSNSRSEMNVSTLELGDSALYLCASSLAPGYSYEQYFGPGTRLTVT.

Only a few counts were recorded for this clonotype. A much larger clone lies one base from this, so it may be a read error. This chain joins TRBV5-1 and TRBJ2-5; the D is unclear. The CDR3 spans 15 residues. V lost 0 bases and J lost 5, with 14 bases in between. Germline CDR1 reads SGHRS; CDR2 reads YFSETQ. CDR3 nucleotides: TGCGCCAGCAGCTTGGAGGCCAGGTCGCGGGAGACCCAGTACTTC. This translates into CASSLEARSRETQYF.

In this sample, this clonotype turned up many times. This chain joins TRBV7-9 and TRBJ2-3; TRBD2 matches 14 bases. V lost 5 bases, J lost 6 bases, and 4 bases stayed unmatched. The germline gives CDR1 SEHNR, CDR2 FQNEAQ (reference sequence). This CDR3 is 15 amino acids long. This chain's CDR3 is CASSRLAGGRDTQYF. CDR3 nucleotides: TGTGCCAGCAGCCGACTAGCGGGGGGGCGGGATACGCAGTATTTT.

With respect to this clonotype: A junction boundary mismatches the germline segment, possibly from a read error. The genes are TRBV7-8 and TRBJ1-2; the D gene is possibly TRBD1 (5 bases). There are 14 residues in the CDR3. In germline, CDR1 is SGHVS, CDR2 FQNEAQ. DNA of the CDR3: TGTGCCGGCAGCTCCTCGACAGCTAACTATGGCTACACCTTC. Its translation is CAGSSSTANYGYTF.

The chain links TRBV25-1 to TRBJ2-1; no clear D. The DNA end is a closer match to TRBJ2-7, so the J assignment may be wrong. The germline CDR1 and CDR2 sequences are MGHDK and SYGVNS. This CDR3 is 16 amino acids long. CDR3 region: CASSKTRTAIHNEQYF. The CDR3, as DNA: TGTGCCAGCAGTAAAACAAGGACGGCAATACACAATGAGCAGTACTTC.

The V and J genes are TRBV6-2 or TRBV6-3 and TRBJ2-1, with D perhaps TRBD2 (8 bases). The J call is in doubt because the DNA end fits TRBJ2-7 better. This CDR3 is 16 amino acids long. CDR1 is MNHEY and CDR2 is SVGEGT in the germline V gene. Written as DNA, the CDR3 is TGTGCCAGCAGTGCGGGGGGACAGAGCTCCTACAATGAGCAGTACTTC. Residues: CASSAGGQSSYNEQYF.

About this clonotype itself: With a much larger clone just one base away, this may be a read error. The chain combines TRBV10-2 with TRBJ1-2; D is unresolved. The germline CDR1 and CDR2 sequences are WSHSY and SAAADI. CDR3 length: 13 amino acids. The CDR3 nucleotides are TGCGCCACCCAGGACGGAACCCCCAATGGCTGCACCTTC. Residues: CATQDGTPNGCTF.

V is TRBV4-2 and J is TRBJ1-1; D is possibly TRBD1 (6 bases). Germline V CDR1 and CDR2: LGHNA, YNFKEQ. Deletions cut 1 base from V and 4 bases from J, with 10 bases between. This CDR3 spans 14 amino acids. CDR3 nucleotides: TGTGCCAGCAGCCAAGGGGTAGGGGGCACTGAAGCTTTCTTT. It is translated as CASSQGVGGTEAFF.

This clonotype was observed at least ten times. The DNA of the CDR3 is TGTGCCAGCAGCTCCAAAACAGGGGGCACGAATGGCTACACCTTC. Its protein product is CASSSKTGGTNGYTF. This chain connects TRBV7-2 to TRBJ1-2, with 9 bases fitting TRBD1. The CDR3 runs to 15 residues. Unmatched junction bases numbered 9, after V lost 4 bases and J lost 6 bases. Germline lookup yields CDR1 SGHTA and CDR2 FQGNSA.

This clonotype appeared many times. The genes are TRBV3-1 and TRBJ1-2; 9 bases are shared with TRBD1. From germline, CDR1 is LGHDT and CDR2 YNNKEL (reference sequence). V shed 1 base and J 6 bases; nucleotides not matched to a gene: 3. This CDR3 spans 14 amino acids. The chain's CDR3 is CASSQGGQGNGYTF. In nucleotides, the CDR3 is TGTGCCAGCAGCCAAGGTGGACAGGGGAATGGCTACACCTTC. The variable domain in full, with the rest retrieved from reference TRBV3-1 and TRBJ1-2, is DTAVSQTPKYLVTQMGNDKSIKCEQNLGHDTMYWYKQDSKKFLKIMFSYNNKELIINETVPNRFSPKSPDKAHLNLHINSLELGDSAVYFCASSQGGQGNGYTFGSGTRLTVV.

This clonotype was counted many times. This chain uses TRBV12-3 or TRBV12-4 with TRBJ2-1, with TRBD2 matching over 9 bases. The CDR3 contains 15 residues. V lost 6 bases to trimming and J lost 6 bases; unmatched junction nucleotides: 9. The CDR3 region has the DNA TGTGCCAGCAGCCTTACTAGCGGGCAACGCAATGAGCAGTTCTTC. Residues: CASSLTSGQRNEQFF.

In regard to this clonotype: Since a much larger clone is just one base distant, this may be a read error. This chain links TRBV5-1 with TRBJ1-1; a possible D gene is TRBD1 (5 bases). The CDR3 consists of 14 residues. V was shortened by 3 bases and J by 1 base, with 10 bases between the two germline ends. CDR1 and CDR2 (germline): SGHRS, YFSETQ. The DNA for the CDR3 is TGCGCCAGCAGCTCGGGACGGCCGAACACTGAAGCTTTCTTT. Its translation: CASSSGRPNTEAFF.

The chain is built from TRBV5-1 and TRBJ2-4; 10 bases align to TRBD2. Looked up from germline, CDR1 is SGHRS and CDR2 is YFSETQ. Unmatched junction bases numbered 9, after V lost 5 bases and J lost 7 bases. CDR3 length: 15 amino acids. The DNA for the CDR3 is TGCGCCAGCAGTTCCGGGACTAGCGTGAGGAACATTCAGTACTTC. Its translation: CASSSGTSVRNIQYF.

This clonotype showed up many times. J is TRBJ2-1 and V is TRBV20-1; either TRBD1 or TRBD2 may supply D (5 bases each). V dropped 4 bases and J dropped 5 bases, with 15 bases sitting between them. CDR3 size: 14 residues. The germline V gene encodes CDR1 DFQATT and CDR2 SNEGSKA (reference sequence). The CDR3 reads CSATGRAGDNEQFF. The CDR3, as DNA: TGCAGTGCTACGGGGCGGGCGGGTGACAATGAGCAGTTCTTC.

The chain links TRBV6-5 to TRBJ2-2; D remains ambiguous. The CDR3 length is 16 residues. V dropped 3 bases and J dropped 4 bases, with 15 bases sitting between them. Germline V gene sequence: CDR1 MNHEY, CDR2 SVGAGI. The CDR3 is CASSYRRTGGTGELFF. The CDR3, as DNA: TGTGCCAGCAGTTATAGGCGTACCGGCGGCACCGGGGAGCTGTTTTTT.

This sequence joins TRBV24-1 and TRBJ1-2; tentative D call: TRBD1 (5 bases). V lost 9 bases and J 2 bases, leaving 9 bases between the germline ends. From germline, CDR1 is KGHDR and CDR2 SFDVKD. CDR3 size: 12 residues. CDR3 sequence reads: CATGGGNYGYTF. CDR3 in DNA: TGTGCCACCGGTGGGGGAAACTATGGCTACACCTTC.

This clonotype was seen ten or more times. The V and J genes are TRBV12-3 or TRBV12-4 and TRBJ2-1; 15 bases line up with TRBD2. This CDR3 region has 20 residues. With 5 bases clipped from V and 0 bases from J, the junction kept 11 bases outside the gene matches. As DNA, the CDR3 is TGTGCCAGCAGTCCCCCGGGACTAGCGGGGGGACCACGCTCCTACAATGAGCAGTTCTTC. Its translation is CASSPPGLAGGPRSYNEQFF.